The 6 T cell receptor beta chains presented below share a single source sample, sequenced in a study of cytomegalovirus exposure and HLA in healthy donors. Vbeta (60) and Jbeta (13) primers were used in the PCR. Generated by immunoSEQ multiplex PCR, the TCRdb table keeps only in-frame clones and is missing some. The table records hundreds of thousands of clones, 60% to 80% of them present only once. The specimen sequenced was PBMCs. All receptors derive from a man aged 18 to 29 in good health and CMV-seronegative.

The chain has TRBV5-4 and TRBJ2-7, with 8 bases aligning to TRBD1. CDR3 length: 14 amino acids. Germline assignment: CDR1 SGHNT and CDR2 YYREEE (reference sequence). V dropped 4 bases and J dropped 0; count of bases not matched to a gene: 3. CDR3 coding DNA: TGTGCCAGCAGCCGACAGGGGACCTCCTACGAGCAGTACTTC. It encodes CASSRQGTSYEQYF.

Only one count was recorded for this clone. The V gene is TRBV4-3, the J gene TRBJ2-1, with 9 bases fitting TRBD2. Losses at the gene ends were 0 bases for V and 12 bases for J; bases not matched to a gene: 15. The germline CDR1 and CDR2 sequences are LGHNA and YSLEER. The CDR3 is 17 amino acids. The CDR3 region has the DNA TGCGCCAGCAGCCAAGATCTAGGCGGGGGGGGCTGGATGAGGCAGTTCTTC. The encoded protein is CASSQDLGGGGWMRQFF.

The CDR3 here is CASSEAGQGGHGYTF. CDR3 sequence (DNA): TGTGCCAGCAGTGAAGCGGGACAGGGAGGTCATGGCTACACCTTC. The chain employs TRBV2 and TRBJ1-2; TRBD1 matches 9 bases. The CDR3 length is 15 residues. V lost 0 bases to trimming and J lost 6 bases; unmatched junction nucleotides: 5. CDR1 is SNHLY, CDR2 FYNNEI, per germline. Complete variable domain (other parts from reference TRBV2 and TRBJ1-2): EPEVTQTPSHQVTQMGQEVILRCVPISNHLYFYWYRQILGQKVEFLVSFYNNEISEKSEIFDDQFSVERPDGSNFTLKIRSTKLEDSAMYFCASSEAGQGGHGYTFGSGTRLTVV.

This clone appeared a single time. The junction does not match germline at one end; this may be a read error. In DNA, the CDR3 is TGTTCCAGCAGCTTAGATCCACAGGATGGCTACACCTTC. Amino acids: CSSSLDPQDGYTF. V usage is TRBV7-9 and J usage is TRBJ1-2; D is possibly TRBD1 (5 bases). In germline, CDR1 is SEHNR, CDR2 FQNEAQ (reference sequence). The CDR3 sequence is 13 residues long.

The genes are TRBV6-6 and TRBJ2-1, with 16 nucleotides matching TRBD2. V was clipped by 5 bases and J by 12 bases; unmatched bases: 7. Germline-derived CDR1 and CDR2 are MNHNY and SVGAGI (reference sequence). This CDR3 has 15 amino acids. The CDR3 nucleotides are TGTGCCAGCAGTCCCGGGACTAGCGGGGGGGGGTCGCAGTTCTTC. This codes for CASSPGTSGGGSQFF.

The V gene is TRBV11-3, the J gene TRBJ2-5, with D possibly being TRBD1 (6 bases). Trimming took 0 bases from V and 9 from J, leaving 11 bases between them. This CDR3 has 13 amino acids. Looked up from germline, CDR1 is SGHNT and CDR2 is YENEEA. The CDR3 loop reads CASSLDLGAAQYF. The CDR3 bases are TGTGCCAGCAGCTTAGATCTGGGGGCGGCCCAGTACTTC.